The 26 T cell receptor beta chains presented below share a single source sample, sequenced in a study of spatial heterogeneity in lung cancer. Each CDR3 protein is one row after TCRdb ran MiXCR on the 5' RACE reads. The sample gives more than 75,000 distinct CDR3 sequences, 10% to 15% of which show up once; 3.5% to 5.5% is in the top ten. Stated time point: sample taken at primary tumor resection. Unsorted whole RNA samples from tumor, nontumor lung or frozen PBMC were sequenced. This material consisted of PBMCs, taken at surgery. The receptors derive from a male donor with early-stage non-small cell lung cancer.

This clonotype was detected ten times or more. This chain connects TRBV5-1 to TRBJ1-3, with unresolved D. V lost 1 base, J lost 0 bases, and 8 bases lay in between. Germline CDR1 is SGHRS and CDR2 is YFSETQ. The CDR3 length is 15 residues. CDR3 residues: CASSLPESSGNTIYF. CDR3 sequence (DNA): TGCGCCAGCAGCTTGCCGGAAAGCTCTGGAAACACCATATATTTT.

The rearrangement links TRBV2 to TRBJ2-1; unclear D gene. Per the germline V gene, CDR1 is SNHLY and CDR2 is FYNNEI. The CDR3 is 13 residues long. The V end was cut by 2 bases, the J end by 7 bases, with 9 bases between. The CDR3 region has the DNA TGTGCCAGCAGTGAAAGCACCAATAATGAGCAGTTCTTC. This codes for CASSESTNNEQFF.

CDR3 loop: CASSSGTGTYNEQFF. For the CDR3, the DNA is TGTGCCAGCAGCTCCGGGACCGGGACCTACAATGAGCAGTTCTTC. The chain couples TRBV7-2 to TRBJ2-1; D may match TRBD1 or TRBD2 (5 bases each). The CDR3 totals 15 residues. The ends were cut back, 4 bases at V and 2 bases at J, with 12 bases in the middle. Germline CDR1 is SGHTA and CDR2 is FQGNSA. The entire variable domain, with the rest obtained from reference TRBV7-2 and TRBJ2-1, is as follows: GAGVSQSPSNKVTEKGKDVELRCDPISGHTALYWYRQSLGQGLEFLIYFQGNSAPDKSGLPSDRFSAERTGGSVSTLTIQRTQQEDSAVYLCASSSGTGTYNEQFFGPGTRLTVL.

This chain joins TRBV5-1 and TRBJ2-7; the D call may be TRBD1 or TRBD2 (5 bases each). Germline CDR1 is SGHRS and CDR2 is YFSETQ. V lost 4 bases and J 2 bases, leaving 13 bases between the germline ends. CDR3 length: 14 residues. CDR3 DNA: TGCGCCAGCAGCGCCCGGGACGGCACCTACGAGCAGTACTTC. Translated: CASSARDGTYEQYF.

This clonotype was observed a few times. V is TRBV7-9 and J is TRBJ2-1; 7 bases are a match to TRBD2. Unmatched junction bases numbered 8, after V lost 5 bases and J lost 10 bases. Germline values: CDR1 SEHNR, CDR2 FQNEAQ (reference sequence). The CDR3 has 13 amino acids. The CDR3 DNA is TGTGCCAGCAGCGCCGGACTAGTGGGAGAGCAGTTCTTC. Protein product: CASSAGLVGEQFF.

This clonotype was seen at least ten times. The CDR3 loop reads CASVDFGGGYTF. The CDR3 nucleotides are TGTGCCAGCGTTGACTTTGGGGGTGGCTACACCTTC. The chain carries TRBV9 and TRBJ1-2; tentative D call: TRBD1 (5 bases). Per germline, CDR1 SGDLS and CDR2 YYNGEE. The CDR3 extends over 12 amino acids. V dropped 7 bases and J dropped 7 bases, with 14 bases sitting between them.

In this sample, this clonotype turned up many times. The chain recombines TRBV7-2 with TRBJ2-2; D uncertain. V was cut by 5 bases and J by 5 bases, with 18 bases left in between. The CDR3 is made up of 16 amino acids. Per the germline V gene, CDR1 is SGHTA and CDR2 is FQGNSA. CDR3 amino acids: CASSPQSGVRTGELFF. The CDR3 DNA is TGTGCCAGCAGCCCCCAAAGTGGGGTAAGAACCGGGGAGCTGTTTTTT.

In its sample, this clonotype was seen many times. The chain is built from TRBV29-1 and TRBJ1-4; no clear D. V lost 6 bases and J lost 11, with 22 bases in between. The CDR3 consists of 14 residues. CDR1 and CDR2 from the germline V gene are SQVTM and ANQGSEA. CDR3 residues: CSVSSRGLTGKLFF. Here the CDR3 DNA reads TGCAGCGTCTCCTCCCGAGGACTTACCGGGAAACTGTTTTTT.

The genes are TRBV19 and TRBJ1-5; no definite D call. V lost 7 bases to trimming and J lost 3 bases, with 13 bases between them. CDR1 is LNHDA and CDR2 is SQIVND in the germline V gene (reference sequence). This CDR3 has 14 amino acids. DNA of the CDR3: TGTGCCAGTAATACCGGCCAGGACAATCAGCCCCAGCATTTT. It yields the protein CASNTGQDNQPQHF. Based on the CDR3 plus reference TRBV19 and TRBJ1-5, the full variable domain is DGGITQSPKYLFRKEGQNVTLSCEQNLNHDAMYWYRQDPGQGLRLIYYSQIVNDFQKGDIAEGYSVSREKKESFPLTVTSAQKNPTAFYLCASNTGQDNQPQHFGDGTRLSIL.

The gene calls are TRBV5-5 and TRBJ2-5; D is unresolved. This CDR3 is 13 amino acids long. Deletions cut 2 bases from V and 3 bases from J, with 8 bases between. The germline V gene has CDR1 SGHKS and CDR2 YYEKEE (reference sequence). CDR3 nucleotides: TGTGCCAGCAGCTTTACGGTCGAAGAGACCCAGTACTTC. Protein: CASSFTVEETQYF.

This clonotype was seen a few times. The chain recombines TRBV5-1 with TRBJ1-1, with D unresolved. The CDR3 runs 15 residues. CDR1 SGHRS and CDR2 YFSETQ come from the germline V gene. V was cut by 0 bases and J by 7 bases, with 16 bases left in between. CDR3 loop: CASSLVIRGEREAFF. The CDR3 region has the DNA TGCGCCAGCAGCTTGGTAATACGGGGTGAACGTGAAGCTTTCTTT.

Note on this clonotype: Just one base apart from a much larger clone, this may be a read error. The chain recombines TRBV5-1 with TRBJ1-1; D possibly corresponds to TRBD1 (5 bases). The germline gives CDR1 SGHRS, CDR2 YFSETQ. The CDR3 has 14 residues. The CDR3 spells CASSSGPQDTQAFF. In nucleotides, the CDR3 is TGCGCCAGCAGCTCGGGCCCCCAGGACACTCAAGCTTTCTTT. The variable domain in full, completed from reference TRBV5-1 and TRBJ1-1, reads KAGVTQTPRYLIKTRGQQVTLSCSPISGHRSVSWYQQTPGQGLQFLFEYFSETQRNKGNFPGRFSGRQFSNSRSEMNVSTLELGDSALYLCASSSGPQDTQAFFGQGTRLTVV.

This clonotype has only a few counts. The V call is TRBV10-3, the J call TRBJ1-1; maybe TRBD1 (6 bases). The germline CDR1 and CDR2 sequences are ENHRY and SYGVKD. The V and J ends lost 8 bases and 8 bases respectively, with 18 bases between them. There are 13 residues in the CDR3. CDR3 region: CAILPSQGMEAFF. The CDR3 region has the DNA TGTGCCATCCTCCCGAGCCAGGGGATGGAAGCTTTCTTT.

The CDR3 coding sequence is TGTGCCAGCAGCGCCCCTGGGACTAGCACCGGGGAGCTGTTTTTT. It is translated as CASSAPGTSTGELFF. The chain joins TRBV4-2 to TRBJ2-2, with 8 positions matching TRBD2. Germline V gene sequence: CDR1 LGHNA, CDR2 YNFKEQ. The CDR3 consists of 15 residues. Trimming at V came to 5 bases and at J to 4 bases, leaving 6 bases not matched to a gene.

This clonotype showed up just a few times. The V and J genes are TRBV5-1 and TRBJ2-3; possibly TRBD2 for D (7 bases). CDR1 and CDR2 from the germline V gene are SGHRS and YFSETQ. The CDR3 length is 16 residues. The germline V and J ends were trimmed by 4 bases and 5 bases, with 20 bases remaining between them. In DNA form, the CDR3 reads TGCGCCAGCAGCCCCAGCGCGAGGGGGGGTGGAGATACGCAGTATTTT. Its protein product is CASSPSARGGGDTQYF.

The CDR3 region has the DNA TGTGCCAGCAGCCATGAGACCCCCTCCTACGAGCAGTACTTC. Protein: CASSHETPSYEQYF. The chain links TRBV3-1 to TRBJ2-7; no reliable D call. The CDR3 contains 14 residues. V was trimmed by 3 bases and J by 0 bases, leaving 9 bases between them. Germline V gene lookup returns CDR1 LGHDT and CDR2 YNNKEL (reference sequence).

The chain uses TRBV6-6 and TRBJ1-6; D not resolved. CDR1 MNHNY and CDR2 SVGAGI come from the germline V gene (reference sequence). The CDR3 consists of 14 residues. Deletions cut 5 bases from V and 7 bases from J, with 12 bases between. The DNA of the CDR3 is TGTGCCAGCAGTCAAGCTGGGGAGAATTCACCCCTCCACTTT. Its translation is CASSQAGENSPLHF.

The chain couples TRBV7-9 to TRBJ2-7; D call uncertain. Trimming removed 3 bases from V and 3 bases from J, with 12 bases in between. The CDR3 covers 14 residues. Germline V lookup: CDR1 SEHNR, CDR2 FQNEAQ (reference sequence). CDR3 in amino acids: CASSLGQRVYEQYF. As DNA, the CDR3 is TGTGCCAGCAGCTTGGGCCAACGGGTCTACGAGCAGTACTTC.

This clonotype was picked up a small number of times. The rearrangement joins TRBV29-1 to TRBJ2-3, with 10 bases that match TRBD1. Germline trimming cut 6 bases from V and 5 bases from J; bases unmatched to any gene: 8. Germline CDR1 reads SQVTM; CDR2 reads ANQGSEA. The CDR3 covers 14 residues. For the CDR3, the DNA is TGCAGCGTCGCCGGGACAGGGGAAGGAGATACGCAGTATTTT. Amino acids: CSVAGTGEGDTQYF.

In this sample, this clonotype turned up once. The chain has TRBV3-1 and TRBJ1-2, with 7 bases lining up with TRBD1. V gave up 7 bases and J gave up 8 bases; unmatched junction bases: 10. This CDR3 comprises 13 residues. Germline assignment: CDR1 LGHDT and CDR2 YNNKEL (reference sequence). CDR3 amino acids: CASTRTGERGYTF. The CDR3 DNA reads TGTGCCAGCACCCGGACAGGCGAAAGAGGCTACACCTTC.

CDR3 nucleotide sequence: TGTGCCAGCACCCGGACAGCTCCAGAGACCCAGTACTTC. This encodes CASTRTAPETQYF. The V call is TRBV6-6, the J call TRBJ2-5, with D possibly being TRBD1 (6 bases). The CDR3 is made up of 13 amino acids. The germline gives CDR1 MNHNY, CDR2 SVGAGI (reference sequence). V shed 7 bases and J shed 4 bases, with 13 bases lying between them.

This clonotype was seen only a few times. This sequence joins TRBV29-1 and TRBJ2-1; D is possibly TRBD2 (5 bases). The CDR3 runs to 13 residues. Germline lookup yields CDR1 SQVTM and CDR2 ANQGSEA. V was clipped by 7 bases and J by 0 bases, with 10 bases between them. Written as DNA, the CDR3 is TGCAGCGGTTCAAGCGGCTCCTACAATGAGCAGTTCTTC. Translation: CSGSSGSYNEQFF.

There are many counts of this clonotype. The genes are TRBV5-8 and TRBJ2-6, with a possible D match to TRBD1 (5 bases). Germline V lookup: CDR1 SGHTS, CDR2 YDEGEE. V lost 5 bases to trimming and J lost 2 bases, with 11 bases between them. The CDR3 has 15 amino acids. This CDR3 is CASSLRGTGANVLTF. The CDR3 nucleotides are TGTGCCAGCAGTTTAAGGGGCACTGGGGCCAACGTCCTGACTTTC.

The J gene is TRBJ1-2, the V gene TRBV2, with unresolved D. This CDR3 has 13 residues. Per the germline V gene, CDR1 is SNHLY and CDR2 is FYNNEI. Trimming removed 8 bases from V and 0 bases from J, with 10 bases in between. CDR3: CASSGYPNYGYTF. CDR3 DNA: TGTGCCAGCTCCGGCTACCCTAACTATGGCTACACCTTC.

This clonotype showed up just a few times. The chain is built from TRBV7-8 and TRBJ2-3; D uncertain. Germline-derived CDR1 and CDR2 are SGHVS and FQNEAQ. Trimming left V 5 bases short and J 5 bases short, with 5 bases between. The CDR3 consists of 11 residues. The CDR3: CASSPRDTQYF. In DNA, the CDR3 is TGTGCCAGCAGCCCCAGAGATACGCAGTATTTT.

The J gene is TRBJ2-3, the V gene TRBV10-3, with D tentatively TRBD1 or TRBD2 (5 bases each). CDR3 length: 14 residues. CDR1 is ENHRY and CDR2 is SYGVKD in the germline V gene. Between the trimmed V and J ends, which lost 4 bases and 5 bases, there was a span of 13 bases. The CDR3 reads CAISGGSSIDTQYF. CDR3 nucleotide sequence: TGTGCCATCAGTGGGGGGTCGTCTATAGATACGCAGTATTTT.